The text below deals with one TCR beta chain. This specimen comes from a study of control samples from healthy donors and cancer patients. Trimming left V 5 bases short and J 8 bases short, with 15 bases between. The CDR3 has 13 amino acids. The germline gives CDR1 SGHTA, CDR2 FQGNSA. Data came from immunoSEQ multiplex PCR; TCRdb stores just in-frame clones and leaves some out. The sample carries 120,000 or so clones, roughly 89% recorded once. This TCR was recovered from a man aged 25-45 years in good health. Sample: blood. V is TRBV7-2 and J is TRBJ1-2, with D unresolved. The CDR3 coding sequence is TGTGCCAGCAGCCCTTCGATCTGGGAGGGCTACACCTTC. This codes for CASSPSIWEGYTF.